The 15 T cell receptor beta chains below come from one sample, sequenced in a study of blood T cell repertoires in COVID-19. The assay was immunoSEQ multiplex PCR, and TCRdb's table has in-frame clones only and misses some. Counted here are 200,000 to 250,000 clones, roughly 85% occurring once; the ten biggest clones make up approximately 9.6%. Source material: PBMCs or T cells enriched from blood (not recorded which). Source of these receptors: a woman aged 45-65 years with acute COVID-19.

This clone turned up a few times. One end of the junction fails to match germline, which may point to a read error. The V and J genes are TRBV6-1 and TRBJ1-1; perhaps TRBD1 as D (5 bases). The CDR3 is made up of 12 amino acids. Germline V gene lookup returns CDR1 MNHNS and CDR2 SASEGT. The CDR3 is CASNERGTEAFF. The CDR3 DNA reads TGTGCCAGCAATGAAAGGGGTACTGAAGCTTTCTTT.

The chain carries TRBV3-1 (or the pseudogene TRBV3-2) and TRBJ1-1; 9 positions match TRBD1. CDR3 size: 15 residues. CDR1 LGHDT and CDR2 YNNKEL come from the germline V gene (reference sequence). V dropped 5 bases and J dropped 5; count of bases not matched to a gene: 9. The CDR3 is CASSYETGGWTEAFF. CDR3 DNA sequence: TGTGCCAGCAGCTACGAGACAGGGGGTTGGACTGAAGCTTTCTTT.

This chain links TRBV5-4 with TRBJ2-6; tentatively, D is TRBD1 (6 bases). The V end lost 5 bases, the J end lost 0 bases, and 12 bases lay between the germline ends. This CDR3 region has 16 residues. Germline loops: CDR1 SGHNT, CDR2 YYREEE (reference sequence). CDR3 bases: TGTGCCAGCAGAAAACCAGGGGCCTCTGGGGCCAACGTCCTGACTTTC. Translation: CASRKPGASGANVLTF.

The CDR3 coding sequence is TGTGCCAGCAGCTTATTAGGCCCAGGGGTCACGAACACTGAAGCTTTCTTT. The encoded protein is CASSLLGPGVTNTEAFF. The rearrangement uses TRBV7-8 and TRBJ1-1; possibly TRBD1 for D (6 bases). CDR3 size: 17 residues. V lost 2 bases to trimming and J lost 1 base, with 17 bases between them. Germline loops: CDR1 SGHVS, CDR2 FQNEAQ.

This chain connects TRBV4-3 to TRBJ2-3, with 7 bases matching TRBD1. This CDR3 has 18 amino acids. J was trimmed by 2 bases and V by 1 base; bases with no gene match: 12. Germline CDR1 LGHNA, CDR2 YSLEER. The CDR3 DNA is TGCGCCAGCAGCCAAGGGGTGACAGGGATTTTTTCCACAGATACGCAGTATTTT. Its translation is CASSQGVTGIFSTDTQYF.

This clone was counted only a few times. The rearrangement joins TRBV18 to TRBJ1-3, with D unresolved. The CDR3 spans 16 residues. V was trimmed by 2 bases and J by 0 bases, leaving 11 bases between them. Germline values: CDR1 KGHSH, CDR2 LQKENI. The CDR3 nucleotides read TGTGCCAGCTCACCAGGCCCATCTTCCTCTGGAAACACCATATATTTT. It codes for CASSPGPSSSGNTIYF.

The chain employs TRBV19 and TRBJ2-4, with TRBD2 matching over 13 bases. CDR1 and CDR2 (germline): LNHDA, SQIVND (reference sequence). V shed 8 bases and J 2 bases; nucleotides not matched to a gene: 6. This CDR3 region has 16 residues. CDR3 sequence (DNA): TGTGCCAGTTCCCGACTAGCGGGGGGTTCCAAAAACATTCAGTACTTC. This codes for CASSRLAGGSKNIQYF.

This sequence joins TRBV6-2 or TRBV6-3 and TRBJ1-2; D not certain. The CDR3 is made up of 14 amino acids. V was shortened by 1 base and J by 9 bases, with 15 bases between the two germline ends. The germline V gene has CDR1 MNHEY and CDR2 SVGEGT. The CDR3 region is CASSYFSQAVSYTF. Written as DNA, the CDR3 is TGTGCCAGCAGTTACTTCTCGCAGGCCGTGAGCTACACCTTC.

This chain connects TRBV6-5 to TRBJ1-2; TRBD1 might be the D (6 bases). Germline V gene sequence: CDR1 MNHEY, CDR2 SVGAGI. V lost 4 bases, J lost 5 bases, and 17 bases lay in between. The CDR3 covers 15 residues. The CDR3 sequence: CASSSLQAGAYGYTF. CDR3 in DNA: TGTGCCAGCAGTTCACTCCAAGCAGGGGCTTATGGCTACACCTTC.

The V call is TRBV4-2, the J call TRBJ1-1, with 10 bases fitting TRBD1. J was trimmed by 6 bases and V by 3 bases; bases with no gene match: 7. Germline CDR1 is LGHNA and CDR2 is YNFKEQ. The CDR3 spans 15 residues. The CDR3 loop reads CASSHGQGGRSEAFF. CDR3 nucleotide sequence: TGTGCCAGCAGCCACGGACAGGGGGGTCGGTCTGAAGCTTTCTTT.

The J gene is TRBJ1-6, the V gene TRBV2; D might be TRBD1 (5 bases). Germline V CDR1 and CDR2: SNHLY, FYNNEI. This CDR3 has 13 amino acids. V lost 5 bases and J 12 bases, leaving 14 bases between the germline ends. Written as DNA, the CDR3 is TGTGCCAGCAGTAGGGGACTCCTGATACCCCTCCACTTT. It yields the protein CASSRGLLIPLHF.

The V call is TRBV5-8, the J call TRBJ1-5; no firm D call. Germline V lookup: CDR1 SGHTS, CDR2 YDEGEE. The CDR3 is 16 residues long. Trimming left V 7 bases short and J 1 base short, with 18 bases between. This chain's CDR3 is CASVAGRLMSNQPQHF. The CDR3 DNA follows: TGTGCCAGCGTCGCCGGGAGGTTAATGAGCAATCAGCCCCAGCATTTT.

The rearrangement links TRBV6-6 to TRBJ1-3; 11 bases are shared with TRBD1. Germline CDR1 MNHNY, CDR2 SVGAGI (reference sequence). CDR3 size: 21 residues. V was pared by 5 bases and J by 1 base, with 19 bases of the junction left unmatched. The CDR3 DNA is TGTGCCAGCAGTCGACCACTTTCCGGGACAGGGGGATTCTTTTCTGGAAACACCATATATTTT. Translating gives CASSRPLSGTGGFFSGNTIYF.

This clone was detected only once. V gene TRBV20-1 combines with J gene TRBJ2-1; 10 bases line up with TRBD2. V was clipped by 3 bases and J by 0 bases; unmatched bases: 5. Germline CDR1 reads DFQATT; CDR2 reads SNEGSKA (reference sequence). This CDR3 comprises 16 residues. CDR3 protein: CSASPSSGGSYNEQFF. As DNA, the CDR3 is TGCAGTGCTAGTCCCTCTAGCGGGGGCTCCTACAATGAGCAGTTCTTC.

The chain recombines TRBV7-9 with TRBJ2-1, with a possible D match to TRBD2 (6 bases). The V gene lost 0 bases and the J gene lost 6 bases, with 9 bases spanning the gap. Germline CDR1 reads SEHNR; CDR2 reads FQNEAQ (reference sequence). The CDR3 spans 14 residues. The CDR3 loop reads CASSLARTINEQFF. The CDR3 nucleotides are TGTGCCAGCAGCTTAGCACGGACTATCAATGAGCAGTTCTTC.